This T cell receptor beta chain comes out of a study of cytomegalovirus exposure and HLA in healthy donors. PCR was performed using 60 Vbeta and 13 Jbeta primers. Profiling relied on immunoSEQ multiplex PCR, and the TCRdb table lists in-frame clones only, not all of them. The sample includes fewer than 150,000 clones, roughly four fifths seen only once; the top ten take 2.5%. The CDR3 sequence is 16 residues long. Trimming stripped 2 bases from V and 0 bases from J, with 13 bases between. The germline gives CDR1 SNHLY, CDR2 FYNNEI. The material sequenced was PBMCs. This sequence originates from a woman aged 18-35 years in good health and CMV-seronegative. The V call is TRBV2, the J call TRBJ1-1; no clear D gene. CDR3 coding DNA: TGTGCCAGCAGTGAAAGCGGCGTCACCATGAACACTGAAGCTTTCTTT. It codes for CASSESGVTMNTEAFF.